These 2 T cell receptor beta chains originate from one sample sequenced in a study. TCRdb analysed the RT-PCR reads with MiXCR anew, one entry per CDR3 protein. Among almost 700,000 distinct CDR3 sequences listed, 13% to 15% were seen once. Sequencing was performed on memory CD4+ T cells from blood. The receptors stem from a female donor in good health, serving as a healthy control.

The genes are TRBV5-1 and TRBJ2-7, with D perhaps given as TRBD1 or TRBD2 (6 bases each). The germline gives CDR1 SGHRS, CDR2 YFSETQ. V was shortened by 4 bases and J by 5 bases, with 13 bases between the two germline ends. This CDR3 has 13 amino acids. CDR3 loop: CASSIPGADEQYF. CDR3 in DNA: TGCGCCAGCAGCATTCCGGGGGCCGACGAGCAGTACTTC.

In nucleotides, the CDR3 is TGTGCCAGCAGCCTCCCGGGACTAGCGGCCATTCCCCCCTACAATGAGCAGTTCTTC. Protein sequence: CASSLPGLAAIPPYNEQFF. The chain recombines TRBV5-8 with TRBJ2-1; 11 bases line up with TRBD2. The germline V gene encodes CDR1 SGHTS and CDR2 YDEGEE. Trimming at V came to 4 bases and at J to 2 bases, leaving 14 bases not matched to a gene. CDR3 length: 19 amino acids.